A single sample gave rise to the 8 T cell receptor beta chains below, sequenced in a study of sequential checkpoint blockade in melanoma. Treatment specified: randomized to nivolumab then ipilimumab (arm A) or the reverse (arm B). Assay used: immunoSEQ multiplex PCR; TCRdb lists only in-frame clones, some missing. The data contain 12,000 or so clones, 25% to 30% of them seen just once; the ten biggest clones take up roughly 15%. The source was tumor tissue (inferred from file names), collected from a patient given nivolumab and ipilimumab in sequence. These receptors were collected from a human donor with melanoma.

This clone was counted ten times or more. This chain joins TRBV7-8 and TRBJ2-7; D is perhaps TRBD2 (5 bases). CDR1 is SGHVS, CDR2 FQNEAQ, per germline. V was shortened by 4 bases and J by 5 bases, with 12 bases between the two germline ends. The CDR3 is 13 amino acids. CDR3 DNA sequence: TGTGCCAGCAGCTCCACTAGTGAGAACGAGCAGTACTTC. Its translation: CASSSTSENEQYF.

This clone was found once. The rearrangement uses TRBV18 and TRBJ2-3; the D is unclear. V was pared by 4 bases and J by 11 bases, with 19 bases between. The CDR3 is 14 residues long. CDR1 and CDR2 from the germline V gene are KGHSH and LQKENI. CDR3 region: CASSLSPDPDGQYF. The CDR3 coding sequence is TGTGCCAGCTCACTAAGCCCCGACCCGGATGGGCAGTATTTT. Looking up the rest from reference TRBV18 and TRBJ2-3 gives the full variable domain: NAGVMQNPRHLVRRRGQEARLRCSPMKGHSHVYWYRQLPEEGLKFMVYLQKENIIDESGMPKERFSAEFPKEGPSILRIQQVVRGDSAAYFCASSLSPDPDGQYFGPGTRLTVL.

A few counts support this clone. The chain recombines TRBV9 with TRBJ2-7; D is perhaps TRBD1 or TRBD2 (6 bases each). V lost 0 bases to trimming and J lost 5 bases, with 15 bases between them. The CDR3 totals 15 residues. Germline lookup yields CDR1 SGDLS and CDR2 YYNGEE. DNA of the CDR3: TGTGCCAGCAGCGTAGAGCCAGGGGAGGTCGACGAGCAGTACTTC. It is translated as CASSVEPGEVDEQYF.

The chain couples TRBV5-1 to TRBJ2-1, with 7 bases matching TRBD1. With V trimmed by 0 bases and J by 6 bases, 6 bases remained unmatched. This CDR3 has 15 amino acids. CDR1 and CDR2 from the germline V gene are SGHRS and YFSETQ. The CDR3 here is CASSLVDRVGNEQFF. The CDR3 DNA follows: TGCGCCAGCAGCTTGGTAGACAGGGTTGGCAATGAGCAGTTCTTC.

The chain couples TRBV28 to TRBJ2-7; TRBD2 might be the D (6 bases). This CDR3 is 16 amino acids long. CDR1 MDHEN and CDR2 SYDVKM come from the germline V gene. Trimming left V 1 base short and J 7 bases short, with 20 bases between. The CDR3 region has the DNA TGTGCCAGCAGTTTATTACGGGAGAGGAAATATAGTGAGCAGTACTTC. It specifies CASSLLRERKYSEQYF.

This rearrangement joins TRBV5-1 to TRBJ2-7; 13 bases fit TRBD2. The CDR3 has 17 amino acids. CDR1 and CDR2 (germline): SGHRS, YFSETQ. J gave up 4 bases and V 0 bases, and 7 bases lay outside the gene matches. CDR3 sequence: CASSLGTSGSVRYEQYF. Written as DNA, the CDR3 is TGCGCCAGCAGCTTGGGGACTAGCGGGAGTGTTAGGTACGAGCAGTACTTC.

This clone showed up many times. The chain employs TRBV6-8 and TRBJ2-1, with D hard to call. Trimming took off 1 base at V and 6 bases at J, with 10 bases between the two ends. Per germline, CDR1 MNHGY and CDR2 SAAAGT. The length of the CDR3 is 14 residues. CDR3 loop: CASSYWSRRNEQFF. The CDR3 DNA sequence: TGTGCCAGCAGTTACTGGAGCCGCCGCAATGAGCAGTTCTTC.

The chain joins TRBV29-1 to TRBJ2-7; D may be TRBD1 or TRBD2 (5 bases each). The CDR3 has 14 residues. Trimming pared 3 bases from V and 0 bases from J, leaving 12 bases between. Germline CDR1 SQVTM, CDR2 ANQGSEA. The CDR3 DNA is TGCAGCGTTGACGAGGGACGAAGCTCCTACGAGCAGTACTTC. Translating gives CSVDEGRSSYEQYF.